The 26 T cell receptor beta chains below all came from one sample that was sequenced in a study of cytomegalovirus exposure and HLA in healthy donors. Generated by immunoSEQ multiplex PCR, the TCRdb table keeps only in-frame clones and is missing some. The repertoire has about 78,000 clones, 96% of them found once; the top ten carry 1.6%. Sequences were obtained from PBMCs. These receptors all come from a young man in good health and CMV-seropositive.

The chain recombines TRBV5-1 with TRBJ1-2, with 9 bases matching TRBD1. The CDR3 is 18 residues long. Germline V CDR1 and CDR2: SGHRS, YFSETQ. J gave up 1 base and V 0 bases, and 10 bases lay outside the gene matches. This chain's CDR3 is CASSLESGQGRHNYGYTF. The CDR3, as DNA: TGCGCCAGCAGCTTGGAATCCGGACAGGGGAGACATAACTATGGCTACACCTTC. The full variable domain, its missing parts supplied by reference TRBV5-1 and TRBJ1-2, is KAGVTQTPRYLIKTRGQQVTLSCSPISGHRSVSWYQQTPGQGLQFLFEYFSETQRNKGNFPGRFSGRQFSNSRSEMNVSTLELGDSALYLCASSLESGQGRHNYGYTFGSGTRLTVV.

This clone was detected a few times. This chain joins TRBV6-4 and TRBJ2-3, with 11 nucleotides matching TRBD2. The V segment lost 4 bases and the J segment 4 bases; nucleotides outside the gene matches: 1. The germline CDR1 and CDR2 sequences are MRHNA and SNTAGT. The CDR3 is 14 residues long. DNA for the CDR3: TGTGCCAGCAGTGTAGCGGGAGGGCCAGATACGCAGTATTTT. As protein: CASSVAGGPDTQYF.

The rearrangement uses TRBV2 and TRBJ2-7; 7 nucleotides match TRBD1. The V and J ends lost 3 bases and 0 bases, in that order; junction bases with no gene match: 8. Germline CDR1 SNHLY, CDR2 FYNNEI. The CDR3 totals 16 residues. CDR3 in DNA: TGTGCCAGCAGTGAGTGGGTCGGGACAGTCTCCTACGAGCAGTACTTC. This codes for CASSEWVGTVSYEQYF.

This rearrangement joins TRBV27 to TRBJ2-7, with 9 bases fitting TRBD1. The germline V gene has CDR1 MNHEY and CDR2 SMNVEV (reference sequence). V lost 9 bases to trimming and J lost 0 bases; unmatched junction nucleotides: 3. This CDR3 contains 13 residues. As DNA, the CDR3 is TGTGCCAGTGGGACAGGGAGCTCCTACGAGCAGTACTTC. The encoded protein is CASGTGSSYEQYF.

The chain recombines TRBV18 with TRBJ2-5, with TRBD1 matching over 7 bases. In germline, CDR1 is KGHSH, CDR2 LQKENI. The V gene end was trimmed by 3 bases and the J gene end by 5 bases; junction bases not matched to a gene: 6. The CDR3 contains 14 residues. The CDR3 DNA is TGTGCCAGCTCACCTGACAGGGTTGGTGAGACCCAGTACTTC. Protein: CASSPDRVGETQYF. The whole variable domain, remainder taken from reference TRBV18 and TRBJ2-5, is NAGVMQNPRHLVRRRGQEARLRCSPMKGHSHVYWYRQLPEEGLKFMVYLQKENIIDESGMPKERFSAEFPKEGPSILRIQQVVRGDSAAYFCASSPDRVGETQYFGPGTRLLVL.

The CDR3 DNA follows: TGCGCCAGCAGCTTGCTGGGGACAGGGACAGATACGCAGTATTTT. The encoded protein is CASSLLGTGTDTQYF. V gene TRBV5-1 combines with J gene TRBJ2-3, with 9 bases that match TRBD1. J was trimmed by 3 bases and V by 1 base; bases with no gene match: 3. Per the germline V gene, CDR1 is SGHRS and CDR2 is YFSETQ. The CDR3 length is 15 residues.

J is TRBJ2-5 and V is TRBV7-2, with D perhaps matching TRBD2 (6 bases). Trimming removed 1 base at V and 5 bases at J, with 8 bases between. CDR1 SGHTA and CDR2 FQGNSA come from the germline V gene. The CDR3 consists of 13 residues. The CDR3 is CASSLVAEETQYF. For the CDR3, the DNA is TGTGCCAGCAGCTTAGTAGCGGAGGAGACCCAGTACTTC.

CDR3 protein: CASSLGTGGLNQPQHF. The CDR3 DNA is TGCGCCAGCAGCCTAGGGACAGGGGGCTTAAATCAGCCCCAGCATTTT. The gene calls are TRBV5-1 and TRBJ1-5; 12 bases fit TRBD1. Per the germline V gene, CDR1 is SGHRS and CDR2 is YFSETQ. The CDR3 spans 16 residues. Trimming removed 4 bases from V and 4 bases from J; junction bases left unmatched: 6.

The chain has TRBV6-5 and TRBJ2-6; no clear D. The V gene's germline CDR1 is MNHEY and CDR2 SVGAGI. CDR3 size: 13 residues. V dropped 4 bases and J dropped 2 bases, with 3 bases sitting between them. CDR3 sequence reads: CASSFTGANVLTF. The CDR3 DNA follows: TGTGCCAGCAGTTTTACTGGGGCCAACGTCCTGACTTTC.

V and J are TRBV30 and TRBJ1-1; TRBD1 aligns across 9 bases. Per germline, CDR1 GTSNPN and CDR2 SVGIG (reference sequence). This CDR3 region has 15 residues. V lost 1 base to trimming and J lost 6 bases; unmatched junction nucleotides: 9. CDR3 DNA: TGTGCCTGGAGTGGGACAGGGGATGAAATCTCTGAAGCTTTCTTT. This gives the protein CAWSGTGDEISEAFF.

The chain employs TRBV28 and TRBJ2-1; TRBD2 matches at 10 bases. Trimming cost V 7 bases and J 7 bases; bases outside gene matches: 13. The CDR3 runs 16 residues. The germline CDR1 and CDR2 sequences are MDHEN and SYDVKM. The CDR3: CASNSLRSGRVNEQFF. For the CDR3, the DNA is TGTGCCAGCAACTCTCTACGGAGCGGGAGGGTAAATGAGCAGTTCTTC.

This clone was recorded once. This chain uses TRBV4-1 with TRBJ2-7; 11 positions agree with TRBD1. Germline-derived CDR1 and CDR2 are MGHRA and YSYEKL. CDR3 length: 17 residues. Trimming cost V 0 bases and J 0 bases; bases outside gene matches: 4. The DNA of the CDR3 is TGCGCCAGCAGCCAAGATTGGACAGGGGGCAGCTCCTACGAGCAGTACTTC. Amino acid sequence: CASSQDWTGGSSYEQYF.

The chain has TRBV30 and TRBJ2-1; TRBD2 matches at 13 bases. V lost 0 bases to trimming and J lost 5 bases; unmatched junction nucleotides: 1. The CDR3 sequence is 15 residues long. Germline CDR1 GTSNPN, CDR2 SVGIG (reference sequence). The CDR3 DNA is TGTGCCTGGAGTGTAGGACTAGCGGGAGACAATGAGCAGTTCTTC. Protein sequence: CAWSVGLAGDNEQFF. The complete variable domain, with remaining parts taken from reference TRBV30 and TRBJ2-1, reads SQTIHQWPATLVQPVGSPLSLECTVEGTSNPNLYWYRQAAGRGLQLLFYSVGIGQISSEVPQNLSASRPQDRQFILSSKKLLLSDSGFYLCAWSVGLAGDNEQFFGPGTRLTVL.

This rearrangement joins TRBV2 to TRBJ2-7, with a possible D match to TRBD2 (5 bases). This CDR3 comprises 17 residues. Trimming took 2 bases from V and 0 from J, leaving 17 bases between them. Per the germline V gene, CDR1 is SNHLY and CDR2 is FYNNEI. The CDR3, as DNA: TGTGCCAGCAGTGAAAGGCTAGCTCTTTTTAGCTCCTACGAGCAGTACTTC. This sequence encodes CASSERLALFSSYEQYF.

The CDR3 DNA sequence: TGTGCCAGCAGCCCCTCGTGGGACAGGGCACTGGAGCAGTACTTC. Residues: CASSPSWDRALEQYF. The J gene is TRBJ2-7, the V gene TRBV11-1; 9 positions agree with TRBD1. Germline V gene sequence: CDR1 SGHAT, CDR2 FQDESV (reference sequence). Losses at the gene ends were 5 bases for V and 7 bases for J; bases not matched to a gene: 12. This CDR3 has 15 residues.

The chain employs TRBV6-1 and TRBJ2-7, with 8 nucleotides matching TRBD2. The CDR3 totals 14 residues. Germline V gene data show CDR1 as MNHNS and CDR2 as SASEGT. The V segment lost 5 bases and the J segment 6 bases; nucleotides outside the gene matches: 9. Here the CDR3 DNA reads TGTGCCAGCAGTATAGAAGCGGGAGTCTCCGAGCAGTACTTC. This translates into CASSIEAGVSEQYF.

The V and J genes are TRBV29-1 and TRBJ1-1; D is ambiguous. V was cut by 3 bases and J by 0 bases, with 5 bases left in between. Germline V gene data show CDR1 as SQVTM and CDR2 as ANQGSEA. The CDR3 runs 12 residues. The CDR3 bases are TGCAGCGTTGATGCGGTGAACACTGAAGCTTTCTTT. Its protein product is CSVDAVNTEAFF.

This clone has only one observation. This rearrangement joins TRBV5-8 to TRBJ1-2; D is unresolved. The CDR3 is 13 amino acids. Germline V gene data show CDR1 as SGHTS and CDR2 as YDEGEE. V dropped 2 bases and J dropped 3 bases, with 8 bases sitting between them. The CDR3 protein is CASSFFPDYGYTF. In DNA, the CDR3 is TGTGCCAGCAGCTTTTTCCCCGACTATGGCTACACCTTC. The full variable domain, completed using reference TRBV5-8 and TRBJ1-2, is EAGVTQSPTHLIKTRGQQATLRCSPISGHTSVYWYQQALGLGLQFLLWYDEGEERNRGNFPPRFSGRQFPNYSSELNVNALELEDSALYLCASSFFPDYGYTFGSGTRLTVV.

This chain connects TRBV9 to TRBJ2-2, with TRBD1 matching over 7 bases. Germline CDR1 reads SGDLS; CDR2 reads YYNGEE. The length of the CDR3 is 17 residues. V was pared by 0 bases and J by 0 bases, with 5 bases of the junction left unmatched. The DNA for the CDR3 is TGTGCCAGCAGCGTAGCTAGGCAGGGGGCGAACACCGGGGAGCTGTTTTTT. It yields the protein CASSVARQGANTGELFF.

CDR3 nucleotides: TGTGCCACGAGACAGGGGGCCGATGAGCAGTTCTTC. This encodes CATRQGADEQFF. The V and J genes are TRBV10-3 and TRBJ2-1; TRBD1 matches 10 bases. The V gene's germline CDR1 is ENHRY and CDR2 SYGVKD. The CDR3 runs to 12 residues. Trimming removed 10 bases from V and 8 bases from J; junction bases left unmatched: 5.

The J gene is TRBJ1-1, the V gene TRBV7-3; 10 bases align to TRBD1. V lost 6 bases, J lost 10 bases, and 11 bases stayed unmatched. Germline V gene lookup returns CDR1 SGHTA and CDR2 FQGTGA. The CDR3 runs 14 residues. The CDR3 sequence: CASSTPDRGRRAFF. As DNA, the CDR3 is TGTGCCAGCAGTACTCCTGACAGGGGGCGCCGAGCTTTCTTT.

The chain is built from TRBV7-2 and TRBJ1-4; D unclear. The V gene's germline CDR1 is SGHTA and CDR2 FQGNSA. The CDR3 is 13 amino acids. The V end lost 0 bases, the J end lost 8 bases, and 7 bases lay between the germline ends. CDR3 nucleotides: TGTGCCAGCAGCTTAGCCCTGAGCGAAAAACTGTTTTTT. It is translated as CASSLALSEKLFF.

This chain uses TRBV5-1 with TRBJ1-3; no clear D. The length of the CDR3 is 14 residues. The germline V gene has CDR1 SGHRS and CDR2 YFSETQ. The V and J ends lost 0 bases and 4 bases respectively, with 8 bases between them. For the CDR3, the DNA is TGCGCCAGCAGCTTGGAAGAGTGGGGAAACACCATATATTTT. Residues: CASSLEEWGNTIYF. Supplemented by reference TRBV5-1 and TRBJ1-3, the full variable domain reads KAGVTQTPRYLIKTRGQQVTLSCSPISGHRSVSWYQQTPGQGLQFLFEYFSETQRNKGNFPGRFSGRQFSNSRSEMNVSTLELGDSALYLCASSLEEWGNTIYFGEGSWLTVV.

The V and J genes are TRBV10-3 and TRBJ1-2; weak D call: TRBD1 (5 bases). V lost 0 bases and J lost 2, with 10 bases in between. The germline gives CDR1 ENHRY, CDR2 SYGVKD. This CDR3 is 15 amino acids long. CDR3: CAISESTGTNYGYTF. In nucleotides, the CDR3 is TGTGCCATCAGTGAGTCAACAGGAACCAACTATGGCTACACCTTC.

The J gene is TRBJ2-2, the V gene TRBV6-5; 9 nucleotides agree with TRBD1. Germline CDR1 reads MNHEY; CDR2 reads SVGAGI. V dropped 8 bases and J dropped 5; count of bases not matched to a gene: 6. CDR3 size: 14 residues. CDR3 sequence reads: CASRWTGETGELFF. CDR3 DNA: TGTGCCAGCCGATGGACAGGGGAAACCGGGGAGCTGTTTTTT.

This clone appeared a single time. The rearrangement uses TRBV28 and TRBJ1-1; maybe TRBD1 (5 bases). CDR3 length: 13 amino acids. Trimming removed 11 bases at V and 5 bases at J, with 18 bases between. The germline V gene has CDR1 MDHEN and CDR2 SYDVKM. For the CDR3, the DNA is TGTGCCTCCCAACGCACGGGGGTTACTGAAGCTTTCTTT. It is translated as CASQRTGVTEAFF.